A single sample is the source of the 29 T cell receptor beta chains below, sequenced in a study of cytomegalovirus exposure and HLA in healthy donors. The PCR had 60 Vbeta and 13 Jbeta primers. Measured with immunoSEQ multiplex PCR; TCRdb has only the in-frame clones, and not every one. This table holds 150,000 or so clones, around four fifths found once. The material sequenced was PBMCs. Receptors originate from a man aged 50-60 years in good health and CMV-seropositive.

The V gene is TRBV4-3, the J gene TRBJ2-7, with 8 bases aligning to TRBD1. The V and J ends lost 1 base and 4 bases, in that order; junction bases with no gene match: 15. In germline, CDR1 is LGHNA, CDR2 YSLEER. This CDR3 contains 18 residues. The CDR3 protein is CASSQAYTGTGDGYEQYF. The CDR3 nucleotides read TGCGCCAGCAGCCAAGCTTACACCGGGACAGGCGATGGGTACGAGCAGTACTTC.

The rearrangement joins TRBV11-2 to TRBJ2-3; TRBD2 is a possible D gene (6 bases). The V end lost 4 bases, the J end lost 5 bases, and 16 bases lay between the germline ends. The V gene's germline CDR1 is SGHAT and CDR2 FQNNGV. The length of the CDR3 is 15 residues. The DNA for the CDR3 is TGTGCCAGCAGCTCACAACGGGGGTTGGGAGATACGCAGTATTTT. This gives the protein CASSSQRGLGDTQYF.

This clone was seen a single time. At one end the junction does not follow the germline gene, possibly because of a read error. The J gene is TRBJ2-5, the V gene TRBV7-7; 11 bases match TRBD2. The CDR3 totals 15 residues. Germline values: CDR1 SSHAT, CDR2 FNYEAQ (reference sequence). CDR3: CASRATTSGKETQYF. The CDR3 DNA reads TGTGCTAGCAGAGCAACGACTAGCGGGAAGGAGACCCAGTACTTC.

The J gene is TRBJ2-7, the V gene TRBV6-5, with TRBD2 matching over 9 bases. CDR1 MNHEY and CDR2 SVGAGI come from the germline V gene. Germline trimming cut 3 bases from V and 5 bases from J; bases unmatched to any gene: 8. The CDR3 contains 15 residues. The CDR3 reads CASSYSAGGGDEQYF. CDR3 coding DNA: TGTGCCAGCAGTTATTCAGCGGGAGGCGGGGACGAGCAGTACTTC.

This CDR3 is CAWRDTYEQYF. CDR3 nucleotides: TGTGCCTGGAGGGACACCTACGAGCAGTACTTC. The chain recombines TRBV30 with TRBJ2-7, with TRBD1 as a possible D gene (5 bases). V shed 3 bases and J shed 2 bases, with 5 bases lying between them. This CDR3 region has 11 residues. Per the germline V gene, CDR1 is GTSNPN and CDR2 is SVGIG (reference sequence).

The chain combines TRBV5-1 with TRBJ2-1; 8 positions match TRBD2. Per germline, CDR1 SGHRS and CDR2 YFSETQ. J lost 9 bases, V lost 1 base, and 9 bases had no gene match. The CDR3 is 15 residues long. The CDR3 DNA is TGCGCCAGCAGCTTGCCCAGGGGCGCGGGGGGTGAGCAGTTCTTC. It encodes CASSLPRGAGGEQFF.

The V call is TRBV4-3, the J call TRBJ2-1, with TRBD2 matching over 8 bases. This CDR3 has 17 amino acids. Germline V gene data show CDR1 as LGHNA and CDR2 as YSLEER. The trim removed 0 bases at V and 2 bases at J, leaving 6 bases unmatched. The CDR3 reads CASSQDQPGGAYNEQFF. CDR3 DNA sequence: TGCGCCAGCAGCCAAGATCAGCCGGGGGGGGCCTACAATGAGCAGTTCTTC.

The chain combines TRBV30 with TRBJ1-2; D gene uncertain. Germline V lookup: CDR1 GTSNPN, CDR2 SVGIG (reference sequence). The CDR3 sequence is 13 residues long. CDR3 sequence: CAGGPRLLAGYTF. DNA for the CDR3: TGTGCTGGAGGCCCGCGTTTACTCGCGGGGTACACCTTC.

The chain links TRBV5-1 to TRBJ2-7; TRBD1 aligns across 12 bases. This CDR3 is 14 amino acids long. Germline V lookup: CDR1 SGHRS, CDR2 YFSETQ. J was trimmed by 7 bases and V by 3 bases; bases with no gene match: 5. CDR3 region: CASSSGQGAEEQYF. The CDR3 bases are TGCGCCAGCAGCTCGGGACAGGGGGCTGAGGAGCAGTACTTC.

V gene TRBV6-5 combines with J gene TRBJ1-5; possibly TRBD1 for D (5 bases). Trimming stripped 6 bases from V and 1 base from J, with 13 bases between. The germline CDR1 and CDR2 sequences are MNHEY and SVGAGI. The CDR3 sequence is 15 residues long. The CDR3 nucleotides read TGTGCCAGCAGCCCTCTTCGGACAAGCAATCAGCCCCAGCATTTT. This translates into CASSPLRTSNQPQHF.

V and J are TRBV27 and TRBJ2-2; 7 bases are a match to TRBD1. V lost 8 bases to trimming and J lost 0 bases; unmatched junction nucleotides: 6. CDR3 length: 15 residues. The germline V gene has CDR1 MNHEY and CDR2 SMNVEV (reference sequence). The CDR3 spells CASGSGQSNTGELFF. The CDR3 DNA is TGTGCCAGCGGCTCGGGACAGTCGAACACCGGGGAGCTGTTTTTT.

V gene TRBV18 combines with J gene TRBJ1-4; D ambiguous. CDR1 is KGHSH, CDR2 LQKENI, per germline. This CDR3 region has 15 residues. Trimming stripped 3 bases from V and 8 bases from J, with 16 bases between. CDR3 sequence reads: CASSPSSGGVEKLFF. The DNA of the CDR3 is TGTGCCAGCTCACCTTCTTCTGGAGGTGTAGAAAAACTGTTTTTT.

V gene TRBV15 combines with J gene TRBJ1-1; no clear D. Looked up from germline, CDR1 is LNHNV and CDR2 is YYDKDF (reference sequence). Trimming shortened V by 5 bases and J by 3 bases, and 10 bases separated the two germline ends. The CDR3 sequence is 13 residues long. CDR3 DNA sequence: TGTGCCACCAGCCCGTCCCGGGACACTGAAGCTTTCTTT. The encoded protein is CATSPSRDTEAFF.

In its sample, this clone was seen a few times. Other DNA sequences in the same sample also yield this CDR3. The CDR3 DNA is TGCGCCAGCAGTGAGGGGGGGAACTATGGCTACACCTTC. Translating it yields CASSEGGNYGYTF. This rearrangement joins TRBV10-1 to TRBJ1-2; tentative D call: TRBD1 (5 bases). V lost 2 bases and J 2 bases, leaving 6 bases between the germline ends. The CDR3 is 13 amino acids. Germline loops: CDR1 WNHNN, CDR2 SYGVQD (reference sequence).

The CDR3 is CASSRQAALYSYTF. In DNA, the CDR3 is TGTGCCAGCAGCCGCCAGGCAGCCCTCTACAGCTACACCTTC. This chain links TRBV28 with TRBJ1-2; the D is unclear. V dropped 6 bases and J dropped 9 bases, with 20 bases sitting between them. This CDR3 has 14 amino acids. CDR1 is MDHEN and CDR2 is SYDVKM in the germline V gene.

The rearrangement uses TRBV14 and TRBJ1-6, with TRBD1 as a possible D gene (5 bases). The V gene's germline CDR1 is SGHDN and CDR2 FVKESK. The germline V and J ends were trimmed by 0 bases and 6 bases, with 12 bases remaining between them. The CDR3 consists of 16 residues. CDR3 loop: CASSQDYGAFNSPLHF. The CDR3 DNA reads as TGTGCCAGCAGCCAAGATTATGGGGCTTTTAATTCACCCCTCCACTTT.

The V and J genes are TRBV27 and TRBJ1-5, with 8 bases matching TRBD1. CDR3 length: 16 residues. J gave up 7 bases and V 3 bases, and 11 bases lay outside the gene matches. The germline CDR1 and CDR2 sequences are MNHEY and SMNVEV (reference sequence). As DNA, the CDR3 is TGTGCCAGCAGTTTGTTGTCGGCAGGGGGCTCGCAGCCCCAGCATTTT. Its protein product is CASSLLSAGGSQPQHF.

The rearrangement joins TRBV7-6 to TRBJ2-2; the match to TRBD1 covers 8 bases. CDR1 and CDR2 from the germline V gene are SGHVS and FNYEAQ. CDR3 size: 16 residues. Trimming took 5 bases from V and 2 from J; bases not matched to a gene: 7. CDR3 DNA: TGTGCCAGCAGCCCCCGGACAGGGATTAACACCGGGGAGCTGTTTTTT. This codes for CASSPRTGINTGELFF.

V gene TRBV19 combines with J gene TRBJ2-1; 7 positions agree with TRBD2. CDR1 and CDR2 (germline): LNHDA, SQIVND (reference sequence). V gave up 9 bases and J gave up 8 bases; unmatched junction bases: 7. CDR3 length: 12 amino acids. The CDR3: CASGGFGDEQFF. CDR3 bases: TGTGCCAGCGGGGGGTTTGGGGATGAGCAGTTCTTC.

The chain combines TRBV7-2 with TRBJ2-1; TRBD2 aligns across 10 bases. Germline V lookup: CDR1 SGHTA, CDR2 FQGNSA. Trimming at V came to 2 bases and at J to 4 bases, leaving 2 bases not matched to a gene. The CDR3 is 15 residues long. The CDR3 region is CASSLSGGEYNEQFF. The CDR3 nucleotides are TGTGCCAGCAGCTTAAGCGGGGGGGAGTACAATGAGCAGTTCTTC.

The V and J genes are TRBV5-5 and TRBJ2-1; the D gene is possibly TRBD1 (5 bases). The V end was cut by 0 bases, the J end by 9 bases, with 13 bases between. Looked up from germline, CDR1 is SGHKS and CDR2 is YYEKEE (reference sequence). The CDR3 runs 14 residues. Written as DNA, the CDR3 is TGTGCCAGCAGCTTGGAGGGGCTAGTGGGTGAGCAGTTCTTC. This sequence encodes CASSLEGLVGEQFF.

The CDR3 here is CASSPTGGDSPLHF. The CDR3 DNA reads as TGTGCCAGCTCACCTACAGGGGGGGATTCACCCCTCCACTTT. This chain connects TRBV18 to TRBJ1-6; 8 bases are shared with TRBD1. Germline values: CDR1 KGHSH, CDR2 LQKENI. The CDR3 has 14 amino acids. The trim removed 3 bases at V and 8 bases at J, leaving 3 bases unmatched.

The chain is built from TRBV7-8 and TRBJ2-1; D is perhaps TRBD1 (6 bases). Trimming removed 5 bases at V and 5 bases at J, with 10 bases between. The V gene's germline CDR1 is SGHVS and CDR2 FQNEAQ. The CDR3 extends over 13 amino acids. DNA of the CDR3: TGTGCCAGCAGCGCCCGGACAGACAATGAGCAGTTCTTC. Translating gives CASSARTDNEQFF.

V gene TRBV7-2 combines with J gene TRBJ2-7, with TRBD2 matching 8 bases. V shed 1 base and J 3 bases; nucleotides not matched to a gene: 17. From germline, CDR1 is SGHTA and CDR2 FQGNSA. The CDR3 spans 19 residues. Here the CDR3 DNA reads TGTGCCAGCAGCTTAGACCCCTTGAGGTTAGCGGGGAAAAACTACGAGCAGTACTTC. This codes for CASSLDPLRLAGKNYEQYF.

The chain carries TRBV6-1 and TRBJ1-3; D is possibly TRBD1 (5 bases). The V end lost 2 bases, the J end lost 0 bases, and 20 bases lay between the germline ends. Germline V gives CDR1 MNHNS, CDR2 SASEGT. The CDR3 spans 19 residues. The CDR3 loop is CASSEWRGTGLSSGNTIYF. The CDR3 DNA sequence: TGTGCCAGCAGTGAATGGAGAGGCACAGGACTAAGCTCTGGAAACACCATATATTTT.

This clone came up once. The genes are TRBV10-3 and TRBJ2-7; 9 bases are a match to TRBD2. Looked up from germline, CDR1 is ENHRY and CDR2 is SYGVKD. The CDR3 sequence is 11 residues long. V shed 10 bases and J 7 bases; nucleotides not matched to a gene: 5. As DNA, the CDR3 is TGTGCCACGGCGGGGGGGGTTGAGCAGTACTTC. This sequence encodes CATAGGVEQYF.

A single count supports this clone. V gene TRBV30 combines with J gene TRBJ1-1; 8 nucleotides align to TRBD1. V gave up 2 bases and J gave up 6 bases; unmatched junction bases: 17. Per germline, CDR1 GTSNPN and CDR2 SVGIG (reference sequence). CDR3 size: 17 residues. CDR3 sequence reads: CAWSPSLFTGGPPEAFF. CDR3 nucleotide sequence: TGTGCCTGGAGTCCCTCGCTCTTTACAGGGGGTCCACCTGAAGCTTTCTTT.

This chain joins TRBV19 and TRBJ1-6; 7 bases align to TRBD1. CDR3 size: 17 residues. Trimming cost V 2 bases and J 9 bases; bases outside gene matches: 13. CDR1 and CDR2 from the germline V gene are LNHDA and SQIVND (reference sequence). The CDR3 region is CASSITVGTGAISPLHF. The CDR3 region has the DNA TGTGCCAGTAGTATAACAGTCGGTACAGGGGCGATTTCACCCCTCCACTTT.

This clone was detected a few times. The rearrangement joins TRBV25-1 to TRBJ2-1; 8 bases are shared with TRBD2. V lost 2 bases and J lost 6; bases outside the gene matches: 9. CDR1 is MGHDK and CDR2 is SYGVNS in the germline V gene. CDR3 length equals 16 residues. The CDR3 region has the DNA TGTGCCAGCAGTGAAACCGGGGCGGGAGGTGTCAATGAGCAGTTCTTC. It translates to CASSETGAGGVNEQFF. Looking up the rest from reference TRBV25-1 and TRBJ2-1 gives the full variable domain: EADIYQTPRYLVIGTGKKITLECSQTMGHDKMYWYQQDPGMELHLIHYSYGVNSTEKGDLSSESTVSRIRTEHFPLTLESARPSHTSQYLCASSETGAGGVNEQFFGPGTRLTVL.